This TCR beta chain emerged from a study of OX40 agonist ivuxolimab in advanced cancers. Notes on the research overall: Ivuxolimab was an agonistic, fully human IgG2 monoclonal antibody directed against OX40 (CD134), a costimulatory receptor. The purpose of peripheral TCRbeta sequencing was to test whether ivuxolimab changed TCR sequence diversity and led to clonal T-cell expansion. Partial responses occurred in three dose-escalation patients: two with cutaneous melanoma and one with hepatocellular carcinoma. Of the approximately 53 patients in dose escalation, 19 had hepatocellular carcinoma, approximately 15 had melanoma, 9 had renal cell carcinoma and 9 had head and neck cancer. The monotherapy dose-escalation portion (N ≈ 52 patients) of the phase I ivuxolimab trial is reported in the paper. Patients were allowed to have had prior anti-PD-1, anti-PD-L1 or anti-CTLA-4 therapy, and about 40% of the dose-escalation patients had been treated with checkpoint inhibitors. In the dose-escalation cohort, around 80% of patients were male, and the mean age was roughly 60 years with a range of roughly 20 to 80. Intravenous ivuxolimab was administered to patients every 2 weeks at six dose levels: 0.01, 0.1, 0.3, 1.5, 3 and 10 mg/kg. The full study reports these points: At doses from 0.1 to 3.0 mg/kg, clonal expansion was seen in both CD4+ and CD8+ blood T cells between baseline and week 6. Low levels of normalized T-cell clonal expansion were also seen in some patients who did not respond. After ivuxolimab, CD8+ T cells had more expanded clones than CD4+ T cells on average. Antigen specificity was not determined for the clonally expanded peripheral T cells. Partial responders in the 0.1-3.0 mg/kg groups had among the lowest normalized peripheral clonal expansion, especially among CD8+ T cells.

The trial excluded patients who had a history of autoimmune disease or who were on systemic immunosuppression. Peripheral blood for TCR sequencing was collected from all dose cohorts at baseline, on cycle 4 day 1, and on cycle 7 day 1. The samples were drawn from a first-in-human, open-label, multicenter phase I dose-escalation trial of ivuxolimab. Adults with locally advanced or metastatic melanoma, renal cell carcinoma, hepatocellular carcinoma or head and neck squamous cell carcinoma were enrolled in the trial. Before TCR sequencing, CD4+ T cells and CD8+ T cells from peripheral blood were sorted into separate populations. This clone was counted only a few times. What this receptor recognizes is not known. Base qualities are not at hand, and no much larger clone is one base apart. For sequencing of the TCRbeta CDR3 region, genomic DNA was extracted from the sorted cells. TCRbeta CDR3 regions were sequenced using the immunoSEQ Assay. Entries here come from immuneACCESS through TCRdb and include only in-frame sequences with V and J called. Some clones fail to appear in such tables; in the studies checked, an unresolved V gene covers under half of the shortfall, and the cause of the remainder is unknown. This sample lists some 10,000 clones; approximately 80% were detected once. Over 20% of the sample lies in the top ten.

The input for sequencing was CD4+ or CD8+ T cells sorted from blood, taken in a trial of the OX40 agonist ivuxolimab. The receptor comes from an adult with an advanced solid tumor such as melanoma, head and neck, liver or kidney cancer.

CDR3 reads: CASSPLSENEQFF. The DNA is as follows: TGTGCCAGCAGTCCCCTGTCGGAAAATGAGCAGTTCTTC. The sequence joins TRBV28 to TRBJ2-1, with the identity of the D gene unclear. Looking up the germline V gene yields CDR1 MDHEN and CDR2 SYDVKM. Counted from cysteine to phenylalanine, this CDR3 has 13 amino acids. This entry keeps only the CDR3 DNA: 39 bases, framed from base 1. V sheds 5 bases and J sheds 7 bases, leaving 12 bases between their ends.